A selection of T cell receptor beta chains follows, all from one sample in a study of control samples from healthy donors and cancer patients. Produced via immunoSEQ multiplex PCR; TCRdb's table is partial and in-frame only. The table has some 97,000 clones, about 88% seen once; the top ten hold 15% to 20%. The specimen was blood. The receptors were gathered from a woman aged 50 to 60 in good health. CDR3s include the opening cysteine and the closing phenylalanine or tryptophan. D genes are given only for firm matches. Clone sizes are given selectively: once, few, many, or a class where the clone is expanded.

length,D,J,V,size,CDR3,DNA
16,TRBD1,TRBJ2-5,TRBV12-5,once,CASGLGGGTVQETQYF,TGTGCTAGTGGTTTGGGGGGTGGGACAGTTCAAGAGACCCAGTACTTC
15,TRBD1,TRBJ1-2,TRBV5-6,NA,CASRTRGQGVLGYTF,TGTGCCAGCAGAACCAGAGGACAGGGGGTTTTGGGCTACACCTTC
16,NA,TRBJ2-3,TRBV9,once,CASSNRGSGTTDTQYF,TGTGCCAGCAGCAATAGGGGTAGCGGAACCACAGATACGCAGTATTTT
22,TRBD1,TRBJ2-2,TRBV19,NA,CASRKRAQDRGLRSSDTGELFF,TGTGCCAGCCGAAAAAGGGCCCAAGACAGGGGGCTAAGGTCGTCCGACACCGGGGAGCTGTTTTTT
14,NA,TRBJ1-1,TRBV18,few,CASSGGASNTEAFF,TGTGCCAGCTCAGGTGGGGCCTCGAACACTGAAGCTTTCTTT
15,NA,TRBJ2-3,TRBV5-1,NA,CASSLEAPGADTQYF,TGCGCCAGCAGCTTGGAAGCTCCTGGAGCAGATACGCAGTATTTT
16,TRBD2,TRBJ2-2,TRBV7-6,NA,CASRASGGQNTGELFF,TGTGCCAGCAGGGCTAGCGGGGGGCAGAACACCGGGGAGCTGTTTTTT
15,NA,TRBJ1-5,TRBV2,once,CASSNEGGGNQPQHF,TGTGCCAGCAGTAACGAGGGCGGTGGCAATCAGCCCCAGCATTTT
14,NA,TRBJ1-1,TRBV7-2,NA,CASSLSFMNTEAFF,TGTGCCAGCAGCTTATCGTTCATGAACACTGAAGCTTTCTTT
13,NA,TRBJ1-2,TRBV10-3,NA,CAISDLGTEGYTF,TGTGCCATCAGTGACTTAGGGACGGAAGGCTACACCTTC
15,NA,TRBJ2-5,TRBV7-2,NA,CASSLAGEMRETQYF,TGTGCCAGCAGCTTAGCGGGGGAAATGAGGGAGACCCAGTACTTC
14,TRBD1,TRBJ1-5,TRBV5-1,NA,CASSSGQGNQPQHF,TGCGCCAGCAGCTCGGGACAGGGAAATCAGCCCCAGCATTTT
15,NA,TRBJ1-2,TRBV3-1/TRBV3-2,once,CASSQRGLQNYGYTF,TGTGCCAGCAGCCAACGGGGGCTACAAAACTATGGCTACACCTTC
14,NA,TRBJ1-1,TRBV11-2,NA,CASSPPGVDTEAFF,TGTGCCAGCAGCCCACCCGGTGTTGACACTGAAGCTTTCTTT
15,NA,TRBJ2-7,TRBV15,NA,CATSSLDRDYGEQYF,TGTGCCACCAGCAGCTTAGACAGGGACTACGGCGAGCAGTACTTC
15,TRBD1,TRBJ1-5,TRBV6-5,NA,CASSSGDRRNQPQHF,TGTGCCAGCAGTTCCGGGGACAGGCGAAATCAGCCCCAGCATTTT
16,TRBD1,TRBJ2-1,TRBV12-5,NA,CASGLVRDRRRAEQFF,TGTGCTAGTGGTTTGGTACGGGACAGGCGGCGTGCTGAGCAGTTCTTC
15,NA,TRBJ2-5,TRBV7-3,once,CASSLTTAGQETQYF,TGTGCCAGCAGCTTAACGACCGCAGGACAAGAGACCCAGTACTTC
12,NA,TRBJ1-2,TRBV6-5,once,CASSQPPYGYTF,TGTGCCAGCAGCCAACCCCCCTATGGCTACACCTTC
15,TRBD1,TRBJ2-5,TRBV6-5,once,CASSYTGGIEETQYF,TGTGCCAGCAGTTACACAGGGGGGATCGAAGAGACCCAGTACTTC
15,NA,TRBJ1-6,TRBV7-8,NA,CASRPLSPLLSPLHF,TGTGCCAGCAGACCCTTGTCCCCACTATTATCTCCCCTCCACTTT
14,TRBD2,TRBJ2-7,TRBV7-9,NA,CASSLAGTYYEQYF,TGTGCCAGCAGCCTAGCGGGAACCTACTACGAGCAGTACTTC
14,NA,TRBJ1-5,TRBV7-9,once,CASSLMTVNQPQHF,TGTGCCAGCAGCTTAATGACAGTCAATCAGCCCCAGCATTTT
15,NA,TRBJ1-5,TRBV9,NA,CASSETGYSNQPQHF,TGTGCCAGCAGCGAAACAGGGTATAGCAATCAGCCCCAGCATTTT
18,TRBD2,TRBJ2-3,TRBV30,NA,CARRTVGLAGGRRDTQYF,TGTGCCCGTCGAACTGTAGGACTAGCGGGGGGGCGGAGAGATACGCAGTATTTT
12,NA,TRBJ2-1,TRBV13,NA,CASSLAVHEQFF,TGTGCCAGCAGCTTAGCGGTCCATGAGCAGTTCTTC
17,NA,TRBJ1-6,TRBV5-1,NA,CASSLDGVGIYNSPLHF,TGCGCCAGCAGCTTGGATGGGGTCGGAATCTATAATTCACCCCTCCACTTT